This T cell receptor beta chain comes out of a study of T-cell memory formation after mild COVID-19. About the study: TCR clusters mostly belonged to single donors. Whole-study results and caveats: Clones contracting across day 15 to 85 had a balanced CD4/CD8 profile; later expanding clones leaned CD4+. Researchers could not confirm that second-wave clones peaking on day 37 targeted SARS-CoV-2. Chiefly within CM and EM were the contracting CD4+ clones; CD8+ ones were within EMRA.

Germline V CDR1 and CDR2: SEHNR, FQNEAQ (reference sequence). CDR3 size: 12 residues. Deletions cut 4 bases from V and 8 bases from J, with 11 bases between. TCRdb used MiXCR to reprocess the 5' RACE reads, holding one entry per CDR3 protein. Among fewer than 150,000 distinct CDR3 sequences listed, 11% to 15% were seen once. The sample holds a few counts of this clonotype. As yet, its antigen is unknown. The rearrangement joins TRBV7-9 to TRBJ1-1; the D gene is possibly TRBD1 (5 bases). The sequence came from an adult woman who had mild COVID-19 (a few samples of this study predate the infection). Cell type and time point are not known. Sequencing was performed on PBMCs or a T cell subset sorted from them (not recorded which). The DNA of the CDR3 is TGTGCCAGCAGCTCCCTGCAGGGAGAAGCTTTCTTT. Encoded protein: CASSSLQGEAFF. Drawing the rest from reference TRBV7-9 and TRBJ1-1, the complete variable domain is DTGVSQNPRHKITKRGQNVTFRCDPISEHNRLYWYRQTLGQGPEFLTYFQNEAQLEKSRLLSDRFSAERPKGSFSTLEIQRTEQGDSAMYLCASSSLQGEAFFGQGTRLTVV.